The clone carrying this T cell receptor (beta chain) was counted many times. The antigen is unknown. Time point in this sample: newly diagnosed GD, antithyroid drugs for less than 3 months. The TCR library was made from RNA extracted from PBMCs. Diagnoses of Graves' disease were made by American Thyroid Association guidelines. This CDR3 contains 13 residues. V lost 0 bases to trimming and J lost 3 bases, with 8 bases between them. CDR1 GTSNPN and CDR2 SVGIG come from the germline V gene (reference sequence). This record comes from a study of regulatory T cells in long-lasting Graves disease. Findings and caveats of the study: It was possible that the small sample size reduced accuracy. TCR diversity was lower in persistent than newly diagnosed Graves' disease.

HTBI primers from iRepertoire and Arm-PCR of CDR3 regions yielded the TCR beta libraries. TCRdb itself ran the multiplex PCR reads through MiXCR, one entry per CDR3 protein. The repertoire has 300,000 to 400,000 distinct CDR3 sequences, over 15% of them found once; the top ten carry more than 35%. The sequence was obtained from a female donor with Graves disease. This sample comprised peripheral blood mononuclear cells (PBMCs), obtained at new diagnosis, from a patient treated with antithyroid drugs. The J gene is TRBJ2-5, the V gene TRBV30, with no clear D. The CDR3, as DNA: TGTGCCTGGAGTGTCGGCAAGAAAGAGACCCAGTACTTC. Its protein product is CAWSVGKKETQYF.